This T cell receptor beta chain was retrieved from a study of cytomegalovirus exposure and HLA in healthy donors. Study information: Unique TCRs from HLA-typed donors, 65 million to 85 million of them, were held in an early data release. Overall study results and limits: CMV serostatus was the sole immune exposure data available. The productive fraction for most TCR beta V segments was about 87% or about 30% in an earlier analysis. The study labeled fewer than 200 TCR beta chains cytomegalovirus-associated.

In regard to this clone: Its antigen is currently unknown. One end of the junction fails to match germline, which may point to a read error. Different DNA sequences within this sample yield the same CDR3.

Per the germline V gene, CDR1 is SSHAT and CDR2 is FNYEAQ (reference sequence). The CDR3 is 15 amino acids. With 60 Vbeta and 13 Jbeta primers, the PCR was carried out. Clones were sequenced by immunoSEQ multiplex PCR, and TCRdb holds only the in-frame ones, with some missing. The table lists fewer than 200,000 clones, roughly 80% of them singletons, with 4.5% to 5.5% in the top ten. The sequenced sample was PBMCs. This chain joins TRBV7-7 and TRBJ2-5; TRBD1 matches at 8 bases. This TCR came from a woman between 50 and 59 years old in good health and CMV-seropositive. The DNA for the CDR3 is TGTGCTAGCAGCCTAGGCGGGACAGGTCAAGAGACCCAGTACTTC. This sequence encodes CASSLGGTGQETQYF.